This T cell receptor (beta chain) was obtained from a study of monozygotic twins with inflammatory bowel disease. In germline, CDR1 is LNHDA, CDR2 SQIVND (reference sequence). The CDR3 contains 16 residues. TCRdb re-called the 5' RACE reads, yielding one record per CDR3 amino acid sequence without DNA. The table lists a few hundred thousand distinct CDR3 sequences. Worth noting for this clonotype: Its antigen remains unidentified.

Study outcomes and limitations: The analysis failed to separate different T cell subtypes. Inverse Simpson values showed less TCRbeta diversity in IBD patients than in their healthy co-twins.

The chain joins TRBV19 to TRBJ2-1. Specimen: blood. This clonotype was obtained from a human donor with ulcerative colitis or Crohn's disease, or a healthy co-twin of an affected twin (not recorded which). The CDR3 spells CASSIGQLSSYNEQFF.